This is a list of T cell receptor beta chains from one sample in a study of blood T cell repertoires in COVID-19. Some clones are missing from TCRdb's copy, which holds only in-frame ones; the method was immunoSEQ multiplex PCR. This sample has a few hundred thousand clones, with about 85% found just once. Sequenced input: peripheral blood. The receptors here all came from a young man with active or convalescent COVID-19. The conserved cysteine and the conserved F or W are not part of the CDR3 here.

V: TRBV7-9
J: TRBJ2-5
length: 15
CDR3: ASSRPVSGGYQETQY

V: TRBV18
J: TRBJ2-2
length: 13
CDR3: ASSPPTGVAGELF

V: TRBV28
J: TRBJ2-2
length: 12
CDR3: ASIQGGVTGELF

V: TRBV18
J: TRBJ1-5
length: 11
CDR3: ASNTDRQQPQH

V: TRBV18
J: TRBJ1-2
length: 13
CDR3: ASSPTHEANYGYT

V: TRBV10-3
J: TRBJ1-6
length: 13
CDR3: AISESGVSASPLH

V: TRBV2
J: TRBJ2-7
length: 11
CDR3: ASRQTGTYEQY

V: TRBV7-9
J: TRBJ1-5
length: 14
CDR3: ASSSTGGPANQPQH

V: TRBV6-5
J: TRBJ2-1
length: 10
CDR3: ASSTQTGEQF

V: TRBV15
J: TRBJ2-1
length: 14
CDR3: ATSRDLQREYNEQF

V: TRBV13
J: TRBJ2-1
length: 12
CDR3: ASSLGDRVHEQF

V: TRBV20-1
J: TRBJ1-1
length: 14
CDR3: SASRSSLQFGTEAF

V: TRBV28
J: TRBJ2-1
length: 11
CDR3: ASSFGFGNEQF

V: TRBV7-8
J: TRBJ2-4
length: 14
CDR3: ASSQTTRGVLEIQY

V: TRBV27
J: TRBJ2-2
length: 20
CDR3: ASSLFLPGQGAFQPNTGELF

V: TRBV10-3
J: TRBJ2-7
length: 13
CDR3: AISESELTVGEQY

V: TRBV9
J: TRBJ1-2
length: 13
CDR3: ASSVGAGASYGYT

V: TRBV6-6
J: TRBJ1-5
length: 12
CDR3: ASSLRQGNQPQH

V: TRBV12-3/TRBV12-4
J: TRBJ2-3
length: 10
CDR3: ASTSTGLTQY

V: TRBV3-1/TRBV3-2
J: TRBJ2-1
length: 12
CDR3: ASSQDFVLAEQF

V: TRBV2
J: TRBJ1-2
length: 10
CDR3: ASSVVPYGYT

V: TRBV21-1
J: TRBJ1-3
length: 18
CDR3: ASSKETGDGHYASGNTIY

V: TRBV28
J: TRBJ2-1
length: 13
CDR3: ASSSGREGYNEQF

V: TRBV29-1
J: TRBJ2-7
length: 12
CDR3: SVVGGDKAYEQY

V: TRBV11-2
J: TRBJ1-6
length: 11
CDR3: ASSLDRVSPLH

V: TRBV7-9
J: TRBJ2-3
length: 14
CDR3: ASSLRLAGVADTQY

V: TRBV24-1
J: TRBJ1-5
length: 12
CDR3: ATKRDTGDQPQH

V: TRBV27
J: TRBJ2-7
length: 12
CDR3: ASSLAPGGYEQY